This TCR beta chain was captured by sequencing in a study of OX40 agonist ivuxolimab in advanced cancers. Study summary: Ivuxolimab, which is an agonistic anti-OX40 (CD134) antibody, was administered to the patients.

Repertoires were generated with immunoSEQ multiplex PCR, while TCRdb's copy carries only in-frame clones and drops some. The data show about 84,000 clones, with over 65% seen just once and around 2.7% held by the top ten. Germline assignment: CDR1 MDHEN and CDR2 SYDVKM. The V segment lost 6 bases and the J segment 4 bases; nucleotides outside the gene matches: 16. The CDR3 contains 17 residues. The chain recombines TRBV28 with TRBJ2-5, with 8 positions matching TRBD1. The sequence was collected from an adult with an advanced solid tumor such as melanoma, head and neck, liver or kidney cancer. The sequences come from CD4+ or CD8+ T cells sorted from blood, collected in a trial of the OX40 agonist ivuxolimab. Here the CDR3 reads CASSEVSNRGKGETQYF. The CDR3 DNA reads TGTGCCAGCAGCGAGGTCTCCAACAGGGGGAAGGGAGAGACCCAGTACTTC.